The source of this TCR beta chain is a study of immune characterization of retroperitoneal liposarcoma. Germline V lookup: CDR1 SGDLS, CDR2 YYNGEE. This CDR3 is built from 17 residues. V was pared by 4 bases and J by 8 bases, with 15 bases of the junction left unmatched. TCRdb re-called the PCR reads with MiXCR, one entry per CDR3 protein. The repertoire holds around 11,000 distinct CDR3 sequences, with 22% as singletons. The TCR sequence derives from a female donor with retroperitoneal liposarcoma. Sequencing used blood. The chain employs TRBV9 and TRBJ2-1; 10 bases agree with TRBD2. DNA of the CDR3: TGTGCCAGCAGCTCCCGACTAGCGGGCTCGAGTGCAGATGAGCAGTTCTTC. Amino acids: CASSSRLAGSSADEQFF. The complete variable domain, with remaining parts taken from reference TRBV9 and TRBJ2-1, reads DSGVTQTPKHLITATGQRVTLRCSPRSGDLSVYWYQQSLDQGLQFLIQYYNGEERAKGNILERFSAQQFPDLHSELNLSSLELGDSALYFCASSSRLAGSSADEQFFGPGTRLTVL.